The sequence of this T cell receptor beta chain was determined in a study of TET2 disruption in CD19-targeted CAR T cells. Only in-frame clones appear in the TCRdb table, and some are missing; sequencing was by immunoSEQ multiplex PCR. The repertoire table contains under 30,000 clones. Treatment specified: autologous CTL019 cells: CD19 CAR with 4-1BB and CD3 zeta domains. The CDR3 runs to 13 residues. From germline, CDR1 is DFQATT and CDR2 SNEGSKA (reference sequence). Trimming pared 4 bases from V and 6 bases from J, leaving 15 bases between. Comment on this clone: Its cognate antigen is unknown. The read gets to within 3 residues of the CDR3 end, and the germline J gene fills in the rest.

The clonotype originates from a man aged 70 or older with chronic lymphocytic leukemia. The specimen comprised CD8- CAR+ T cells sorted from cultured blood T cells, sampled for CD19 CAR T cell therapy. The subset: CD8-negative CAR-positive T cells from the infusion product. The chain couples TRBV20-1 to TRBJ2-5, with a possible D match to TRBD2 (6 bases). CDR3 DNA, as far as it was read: TGCAGTGCTACGGGGGAGGCCGGGAAGACC. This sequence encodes CSATGEAGKT. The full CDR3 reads CSATGEAGKTQYF.